Each of the 10 T cell receptor beta chains below was sequenced from the same sample in a study of Graves' ophthalmopathy and Graves' hyperthyroidism. Researchers took RNA transcripts and amplified TCR beta CDR3 regions from them. HTBI-primed RT-PCR formed the first round, and a multiplex PCR formed the second. TCRdb itself ran the multiplex PCR reads through MiXCR, one entry per CDR3 protein. The sample carries over a million distinct CDR3 sequences, less than 45% recorded once. The sequenced sample was peripheral blood or thyroid tissue (not recorded which). These receptors were collected from an adult man with Graves' hyperthyroidism.

The chain has TRBV10-1 and TRBJ2-7, with no clear D. Trimming took off 10 bases at V and 0 bases at J, with 22 bases between the two ends. Germline values: CDR1 WNHNN, CDR2 SYGVQD (reference sequence). There are 16 residues in the CDR3. The CDR3 spells CAITESIVQDSYEQYF. Here the CDR3 DNA reads TGCGCCATCACTGAGTCTATTGTCCAGGACTCCTACGAGCAGTACTTC.

This clonotype was seen only once. The CDR3 carries no conserved terminal phenylalanine or tryptophan, so it likely arises from a read error. The DNA is left out, because the CDR3 cannot be placed on it with certainty; the CDR3 is given as TCRdb lists it. V is TRBV11-2 and J is TRBJ2-7; the table's D call, TRBD1, was not checked against the DNA. Inclusive of both ends, the CDR3 amounts to 13 amino acids. The V gene's germline CDR1 is SGHAT and CDR2 FQNNGV. CDR3 loop: CASSNPGGFSGPL.

As regards this clonotype: It may be a read error: a sequence one base away is much more abundant. The chain is built from TRBV7-9 and TRBJ2-7, with D hard to call. The CDR3 has 15 amino acids. Germline CDR1 is SEHNR and CDR2 is FQNEAQ (reference sequence). DNA for the CDR3: TGTGCCAGCAGCTTAACGGCAAATACCGCCTACGAGCAGCACTTC. Translation: CASSLTANTAYEQHF.

This clonotype was detected only a few times. As DNA, the CDR3 is TGTGCCAGCCAAGCCACCGGTGACTCTGGGGCCAACGTCCTGACTTTC. Amino acid sequence: CASQATGDSGANVLTF. This chain uses TRBV2 with TRBJ2-6; D is uncertain. This CDR3 region has 16 residues. From germline, CDR1 is SNHLY and CDR2 FYNNEI. Trimming removed 8 bases from V and 0 bases from J, with 14 bases in between.

This clonotype has ten or more counts. CDR3 region: CASSTHFGSQYF. The CDR3 DNA is TGTGCCAGTAGTACACACTTCGGCTCCCAGTACTTC. V gene TRBV19 combines with J gene TRBJ2-5; D remains unclear. Trimming took 4 bases from V and 9 from J, leaving 12 bases between them. This CDR3 comprises 12 residues. Germline loops: CDR1 LNHDA, CDR2 SQIVND (reference sequence). Using reference TRBV19 and TRBJ2-5 for the parts outside the CDR3, the full variable domain is DGGITQSPKYLFRKEGQNVTLSCEQNLNHDAMYWYRQDPGQGLRLIYYSQIVNDFQKGDIAEGYSVSREKKESFPLTVTSAQKNPTAFYLCASSTHFGSQYFGPGTRLLVL.

This clonotype was counted only a few times. This chain links TRBV6-5 with TRBJ2-7; no firm D call. Germline loops: CDR1 MNHEY, CDR2 SVGAGI. Trimming cost V 5 bases and J 3 bases, with 20 bases left between them. The CDR3 has 16 amino acids. CDR3 loop: CASSGSALNPLYEQYF. As DNA, the CDR3 is TGTGCCAGCAGTGGATCGGCCCTGAACCCCCTCTACGAGCAGTACTTC.

About this clonotype itself: An end of the junction does not agree with germline; a read error may underlie this. The gene calls are TRBV5-1 and TRBJ1-2; D ambiguous. CDR1 SGHRS and CDR2 YFSETQ come from the germline V gene. This CDR3 spans 13 amino acids. In DNA form, the CDR3 reads TGCGCCAGCAGCTCCCCCCCGAACTATGTCTACACCTTC. It encodes CASSSPPNYVYTF. Together with reference TRBV5-1 and TRBJ1-2, the CDR3 gives the full variable domain: KAGVTQTPRYLIKTRGQQVTLSCSPISGHRSVSWYQQTPGQGLQFLFEYFSETQRNKGNFPGRFSGRQFSNSRSEMNVSTLELGDSALYLCASSSPPNYVYTFGSGTRLTVV.

The rearrangement joins TRBV19 to TRBJ2-6; D unresolved. Germline assignment: CDR1 LNHDA and CDR2 SQIVND (reference sequence). The CDR3 has 17 amino acids. The V end lost 6 bases, the J end lost 0 bases, and 15 bases lay between the germline ends. The CDR3 loop is CASRPTARNSGANVLTF. The CDR3 nucleotides read TGTGCCAGTAGGCCAACCGCTAGGAACTCTGGGGCCAACGTCCTGACTTTC.

This chain joins TRBV6-1 and TRBJ2-5; 7 nucleotides line up with TRBD2. CDR1 and CDR2 from the germline V gene are MNHNS and SASEGT. The length of the CDR3 is 17 residues. Trimming removed 0 bases from V and 6 bases from J; junction bases left unmatched: 13. The CDR3: CASSEAFGLREGKTQYF. Written as DNA, the CDR3 is TGTGCCAGCAGTGAAGCCTTCGGACTAAGGGAGGGGAAGACCCAGTACTTC.

The chain combines TRBV5-7 with TRBJ1-5; 12 nucleotides align to TRBD1. TRBV5-7 has ORF status, its function being uncertain. The V segment lost 3 bases and the J segment 3 bases; nucleotides outside the gene matches: 13. The CDR3 is 19 residues long. The CDR3 protein is CASSCRDRGLGLVNQPQHF. CDR3 DNA: TGTGCCAGCAGCTGCCGGGACAGGGGGCTAGGGTTAGTCAATCAGCCCCAGCATTTT.